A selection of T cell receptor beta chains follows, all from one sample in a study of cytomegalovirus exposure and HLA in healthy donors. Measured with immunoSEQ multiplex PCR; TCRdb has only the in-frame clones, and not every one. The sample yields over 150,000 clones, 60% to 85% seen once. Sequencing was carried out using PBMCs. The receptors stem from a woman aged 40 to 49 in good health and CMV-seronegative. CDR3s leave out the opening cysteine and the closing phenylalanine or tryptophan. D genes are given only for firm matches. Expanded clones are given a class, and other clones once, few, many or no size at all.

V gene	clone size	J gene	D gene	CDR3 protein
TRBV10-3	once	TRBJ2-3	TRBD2	AIRIQAGADTQY
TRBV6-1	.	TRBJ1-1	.	ASSERGGWTEAF
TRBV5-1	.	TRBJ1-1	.	ASSLRGANAEAF
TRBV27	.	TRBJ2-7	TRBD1	ASGQDSYEQY
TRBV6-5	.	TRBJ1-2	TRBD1	ASSPSGQGYGYT
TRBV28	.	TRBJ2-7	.	ASSLNPPGGVEY
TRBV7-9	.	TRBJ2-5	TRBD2	ASRKTGGKDQETQY
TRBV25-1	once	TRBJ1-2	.	ASSEYAPPLTGGYT
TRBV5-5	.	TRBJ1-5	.	ASSLAGANQPQH
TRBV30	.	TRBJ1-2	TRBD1	AWSVGWGTGEGYT
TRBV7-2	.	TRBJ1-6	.	ASSSSGGSPLH
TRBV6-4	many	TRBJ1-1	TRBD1	ASSVKGDSGEAF
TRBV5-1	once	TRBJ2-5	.	ASSRGRVVGQETQY
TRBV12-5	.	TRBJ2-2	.	ASGLVTGNTGELF
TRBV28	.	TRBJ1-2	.	ASGLRTDYGYT
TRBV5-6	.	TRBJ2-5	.	ASSPRVNQTQY
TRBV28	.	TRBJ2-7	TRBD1	ASSPPRDSYEQY
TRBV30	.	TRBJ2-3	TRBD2	ARAGTSGITDTQY
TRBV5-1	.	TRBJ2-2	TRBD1	ASSLPQGANTGELF
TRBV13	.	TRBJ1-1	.	ASSFQGSMNTEAF
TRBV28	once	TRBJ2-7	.	ASSFSRPPYEQY
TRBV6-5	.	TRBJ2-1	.	ASSYEGEQGQF
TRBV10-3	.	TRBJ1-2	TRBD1	AIRMGEGQGNVGYT
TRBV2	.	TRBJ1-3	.	ASSEARPSASGNTIY
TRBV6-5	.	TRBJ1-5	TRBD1	ASRPGGTGGQPQH
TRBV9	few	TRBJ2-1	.	ASSVGRFPGQGWNEQF
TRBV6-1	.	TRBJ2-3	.	ASSAEGDRTDTQY
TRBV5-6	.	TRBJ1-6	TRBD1	ASSLYGGQGNSPLH
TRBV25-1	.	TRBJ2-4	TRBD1	ASSDRTGRNIQY
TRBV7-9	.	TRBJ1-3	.	ASSPGRGASGNTIY
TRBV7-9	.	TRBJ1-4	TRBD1	ASSLGRGLGKLF
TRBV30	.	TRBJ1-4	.	AWSARTRGGKLF
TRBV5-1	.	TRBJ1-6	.	ASSLGGNNSPLH
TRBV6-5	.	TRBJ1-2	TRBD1	ASRPTGEVAYT
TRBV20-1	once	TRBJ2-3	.	SASNADTQY
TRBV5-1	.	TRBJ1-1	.	ASSLDRTVEAF
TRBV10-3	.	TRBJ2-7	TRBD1	AIQTGQGIDEQY
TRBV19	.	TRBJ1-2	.	ASKQGYGYT
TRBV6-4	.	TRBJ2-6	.	ASSDDSSGANVLT
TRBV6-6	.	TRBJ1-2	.	ASSYSREGTRGYT
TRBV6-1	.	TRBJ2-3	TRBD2	ASLAGGPTDTQY
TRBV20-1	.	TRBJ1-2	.	SAIANYGYT
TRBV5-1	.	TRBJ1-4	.	ASSLAESADSEKLF
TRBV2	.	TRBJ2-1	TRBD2	ASTREAGGHEQF
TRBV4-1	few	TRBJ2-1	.	ASSQVDRINNEQF
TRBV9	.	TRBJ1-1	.	ASSDHGPGEAF
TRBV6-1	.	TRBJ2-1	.	AGGGGTYNEQF
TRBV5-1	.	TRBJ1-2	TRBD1	ASSPDFGDRET